The clone carrying this T cell receptor beta chain was seen at least ten times. These data belong to a study of blood T cells in healthy people across ages. Sample-barcoded 5' priming and a J-beta primer mix drove a second PCR of roughly 7 to 11 cycles. One entry per CDR3 protein results from TCRdb running MiXCR on the 5' RACE reads. The sample records 540,000 or so distinct CDR3 sequences, less than 25% being singletons. This CDR3 spans 13 amino acids. The V end was cut by 0 bases, the J end by 4 bases, with 9 bases between. Per germline, CDR1 SQVTM and CDR2 ANQGSEA. The same data also contributed to another study, on T cells of mothers and their children. Turning to that study: A few healthy Caucasian mothers, along with their six children, served as the donors.

What was sequenced was blood. This sequence joins TRBV29-1 and TRBJ1-1, with D possibly TRBD1 on 6 matching bases. This clonotype was sampled from a boy younger than 18 in good health. This chain's CDR3 is CSVEEGGGTEAFF. DNA for the CDR3: TGCAGCGTTGAAGAGGGAGGGGGCACTGAAGCTTTCTTT.